This TCR beta chain is drawn from a study of shared clonotypes between healthy human individuals. The study's findings and limits: Represented diversity (both genetic and exposure-history) was limited by the small number of donors.

Germline V gives CDR1 SGHAT, CDR2 FQNNGV. The CDR3 length is 16 residues. V dropped 5 bases and J dropped 6 bases, with 20 bases sitting between them. In the naive CD8 group, cells lacked CD45RO and were positively selected for CCR7, so terminally differentiated effector memory CD45RA+ cells were left out. The study ran the assay at deep level. The repertoire was sequenced with immunoSEQ multiplex PCR; TCRdb's copy has only in-frame clones and lacks some. The table lists around 2.1 million clones, approximately 94% of them singletons. Worth noting for this clone: What it recognizes is unknown.

This clonotype was sampled from a man aged 18 to 35 in good health. Some clones in this sample may be carry-over from other donors' samples. Material for sequencing was naive CD8+ T cells from PBMCs. V usage is TRBV11-2 and J usage is TRBJ2-1; the D call may be TRBD1 or TRBD2 (5 bases each). DNA of the CDR3: TGTGCCAGCAGCATCTCTACCGGGACGGCCTCCAATGAGCAGTTCTTC. It is translated as CASSISTGTASNEQFF.